One sample yielded the 2 T cell receptor beta chains listed below, sequenced in a study of memory CD8 T cells in hepatitis C reinfection. Measured with immunoSEQ multiplex PCR; TCRdb has only the in-frame clones, and not every one. In the table there are approximately 46,000 clones, approximately 89% of which are singletons. Time point defined: late/post reinfection, 12 to 24 weeks after detection. TCR sequencing was done directly ex vivo on sorted cells, without expansion in vitro. The sequenced material came from naive CD8+ T cells sorted from blood. These receptors all stem from a man in his late teens or twenties with hepatitis C virus infection.

V is TRBV4-1 and J is TRBJ2-3; TRBD2 agrees at 13 bases. J was trimmed by 0 bases and V by 4 bases; bases with no gene match: 4. Germline V gene sequence: CDR1 MGHRA, CDR2 YSYEKL. This CDR3 is 17 amino acids long. The chain's CDR3 is CASSRRLAGGSTDTQYF. CDR3 in DNA: TGCGCCAGCAGCCGGCGACTAGCGGGGGGCAGCACAGATACGCAGTATTTT.

CDR3 nucleotide sequence: TGCGCCAGCAGCTTGCGTCCAGGGATAAGGGAGACCCAGTACTTC. Translating gives CASSLRPGIRETQYF. J is TRBJ2-5 and V is TRBV5-1, with TRBD1 as a possible D gene (5 bases). The V end lost 1 base, the J end lost 5 bases, and 15 bases lay between the germline ends. Germline V lookup: CDR1 SGHRS, CDR2 YFSETQ. CDR3 length equals 15 residues.